The 27 T cell receptor beta chains given below trace back to one sample, sequenced in a study of patients and donors after allogeneic stem cell transplantation. Each CDR3 protein gets one entry after TCRdb re-called the RT-PCR reads with MiXCR. This table holds about 110,000 distinct CDR3 sequences, around 35% found once. Material for sequencing was blood, either unsorted or a sorted T cell fraction (not recorded which). These receptors were collected from a human donor who was either an allogeneic HSCT recipient or a stem cell or donor lymphocyte infusion donor (not recorded which). It is not recorded whose cells these are; they may come from a transplant donor.

Turning to this clonotype: The junction departs from germline at one end; a sequencing error may be responsible. The chain recombines TRBV29-1 with TRBJ2-7; TRBD1 or TRBD2 may be the D gene (5 bases each). In germline, CDR1 is SQVTM, CDR2 ANQGSEA. The CDR3 covers 14 residues. CDR3 nucleotide sequence: TGCATCGTTAAGAGAGTAGTGGGACCAGGCGAGCAGTACTTC. It encodes CIVKRVVGPGEQYF.

This rearrangement joins TRBV3-1 to TRBJ2-7, with D perhaps matching TRBD1 (5 bases). With 8 bases removed from V and 4 bases from J, the gap between germline ends came to 12 bases. CDR3 length: 12 residues. The germline gives CDR1 LGHDT, CDR2 YNNKEL (reference sequence). CDR3 in amino acids: CASGRQTYEQYF. The CDR3 coding sequence is TGTGCCAGCGGAAGACAGACTTACGAGCAGTACTTC.

This clonotype was counted between two and nine times. V and J are TRBV5-1 and TRBJ1-2; D unresolved. Trimming removed 3 bases at V and 5 bases at J, with 8 bases between. Germline lookup yields CDR1 SGHRS and CDR2 YFSETQ. The CDR3 runs 12 residues. Written as DNA, the CDR3 is TGCGCCAGCAGCTGGGGAACTTATGGCTACACCTTC. Protein sequence: CASSWGTYGYTF.

This chain links TRBV20-1 with TRBJ2-2; D ambiguous. V was cut by 3 bases and J by 4 bases, with 15 bases left in between. This CDR3 is 15 amino acids long. Germline CDR1 and CDR2: DFQATT and SNEGSKA (reference sequence). The CDR3 region is CSARSAPKGTGELFF. The CDR3 nucleotides read TGCAGTGCTAGGTCAGCCCCTAAGGGCACCGGGGAGCTGTTTTTT.

The genes are TRBV3-1 and TRBJ2-5; D is undetermined. Germline V lookup: CDR1 LGHDT, CDR2 YNNKEL (reference sequence). The V end was cut by 2 bases, the J end by 1 base, with 8 bases between. The CDR3 covers 14 residues. As DNA, the CDR3 is TGTGCCAGCAGCCAACGTCTGTTCCAAGAGACCCAGTACTTC. Translation gives CASSQRLFQETQYF.

The chain combines TRBV12-3 or TRBV12-4 with TRBJ1-6, with D hard to call. The ends were cut back, 1 base at V and 14 bases at J, with 6 bases in the middle. The CDR3 extends over 11 amino acids. The chain's CDR3 is CASSLGLALHF. The CDR3 bases are TGTGCCAGCAGTTTAGGGCTTGCCCTCCACTTT.

The chain has TRBV19 and TRBJ2-3, with D possibly called TRBD1 or TRBD2 (5 bases each). Germline CDR1 LNHDA, CDR2 SQIVND (reference sequence). The CDR3 loop spans 17 amino acids. The V gene lost 9 bases and the J gene lost 5 bases, with 27 bases spanning the gap. CDR3: CASRPKPGLFGGDTQYF. For the CDR3, the DNA is TGTGCCAGCAGACCTAAACCCGGACTTTTTGGGGGAGATACGCAGTATTTT.

The V call is TRBV12-3 or TRBV12-4, the J call TRBJ1-1, with 10 nucleotides matching TRBD1. V dropped 0 bases and J dropped 10; count of bases not matched to a gene: 2. The CDR3 is made up of 13 amino acids. CDR3 region: CASSLADRGRAFF. The DNA for the CDR3 is TGTGCCAGCAGTTTAGCGGACAGGGGGAGAGCTTTCTTT.

The chain carries TRBV7-2 and TRBJ2-1; no firm D call. The V gene's germline CDR1 is SGHTA and CDR2 FQGNSA. The CDR3 contains 14 residues. Trimming took 10 bases from V and 3 from J, leaving 16 bases between them. The CDR3 sequence is CATTIPPLYNEQFF. Here the CDR3 DNA reads TGTGCCACAACTATTCCTCCCCTCTACAATGAGCAGTTCTTC.

This clonotype was seen only a few times. In DNA form, the CDR3 reads TGTGCCAGCACCCTAAGGCTGACTAGCGGTTCCAATGAGCAGTTCTTC. Amino acids: CASTLRLTSGSNEQFF. The chain carries TRBV7-9 and TRBJ2-1; TRBD2 matches at 9 bases. J gave up 6 bases and V 7 bases, and 13 bases lay outside the gene matches. This CDR3 has 16 residues. CDR1 SEHNR and CDR2 FQNEAQ come from the germline V gene (reference sequence).

This clonotype was seen a handful of times. V usage is TRBV5-1 and J usage is TRBJ1-6; perhaps TRBD1 as D (6 bases). The CDR3 spans 17 residues. Germline CDR1 is SGHRS and CDR2 is YFSETQ. Trimming pared 1 base from V and 4 bases from J, leaving 15 bases between. The CDR3 region is CASSLIPGQRYNSPLHF. The CDR3, as DNA: TGCGCCAGCAGCTTGATCCCAGGACAGCGTTATAATTCACCCCTCCACTTT. Full variable domain (remainder filled in from reference TRBV5-1 and TRBJ1-6): KAGVTQTPRYLIKTRGQQVTLSCSPISGHRSVSWYQQTPGQGLQFLFEYFSETQRNKGNFPGRFSGRQFSNSRSEMNVSTLELGDSALYLCASSLIPGQRYNSPLHFGNGTRLTVT.

This clonotype was recorded a few times. This chain joins TRBV7-2 and TRBJ1-2; 9 bases are shared with TRBD1. V lost 5 bases to trimming and J lost 8 bases; unmatched junction nucleotides: 9. CDR1 and CDR2 (germline): SGHTA, FQGNSA. CDR3 size: 14 residues. The CDR3 sequence is CASSLEGTGHGYTF. The CDR3 nucleotides read TGTGCCAGCAGCCTTGAAGGGACAGGGCACGGCTACACCTTC.

The chain uses TRBV15 and TRBJ2-7, with 8 bases matching TRBD1. Germline CDR1 LNHNV, CDR2 YYDKDF (reference sequence). V was pared by 5 bases and J by 7 bases, with 7 bases of the junction left unmatched. The CDR3 consists of 13 residues. The CDR3 region is CATSPDRGGEQYF. The DNA of the CDR3 is TGTGCCACCAGCCCCGACAGGGGTGGTGAGCAGTACTTC.

The chain links TRBV5-6 to TRBJ1-1; unclear D gene. Per germline, CDR1 SGHDT and CDR2 YYEEEE. V was shortened by 1 base and J by 6 bases, with 7 bases between the two germline ends. This CDR3 region has 12 residues. As DNA, the CDR3 is TGTGCCAGCAGCTTGAGACGGGCTGAAGCTTTCTTT. The encoded protein is CASSLRRAEAFF.

The chain combines TRBV18 with TRBJ1-4; 8 positions match TRBD1. This CDR3 comprises 15 residues. V was clipped by 5 bases and J by 7 bases; unmatched bases: 9. Germline V gives CDR1 KGHSH, CDR2 LQKENI. CDR3 loop: CASSSGQGPSEKLFF. The CDR3 region has the DNA TGTGCCAGCTCATCCGGACAGGGCCCGAGTGAAAAACTGTTTTTT. Variable domain in full (rest from reference TRBV18 and TRBJ1-4): NAGVMQNPRHLVRRRGQEARLRCSPMKGHSHVYWYRQLPEEGLKFMVYLQKENIIDESGMPKERFSAEFPKEGPSILRIQQVVRGDSAAYFCASSSGQGPSEKLFFGSGTQLSVL.

In this sample, this clonotype turned up a few times. The V gene is TRBV7-8, the J gene TRBJ1-1, with D possibly matching TRBD1 (5 bases). Deletions cut 5 bases from V and 2 bases from J, with 12 bases between. Germline V lookup: CDR1 SGHVS, CDR2 FQNEAQ. CDR3 length: 14 residues. The chain's CDR3 is CASSGRGSNTEAFF. In nucleotides, the CDR3 is TGTGCCAGCAGCGGACGGGGGTCTAACACTGAAGCTTTCTTT.

A note on this clonotype: Being one base from a much bigger clone, this may be a read error. This sequence joins TRBV12-3 or TRBV12-4 and TRBJ1-1, with D unresolved. The CDR3 runs to 16 residues. CDR3 residues: CASSPLRPRVNTVAFF. In DNA, the CDR3 is TGTGCCAGCAGCCCACTGAGGCCAAGGGTGAACACTGTAGCTTTCTTT.

The chain is built from TRBV20-1 and TRBJ1-5; D unclear. The CDR3 covers 16 residues. Germline V gene sequence: CDR1 DFQATT, CDR2 SNEGSKA (reference sequence). V lost 2 bases to trimming and J lost 3 bases, with 17 bases between them. CDR3 region: CSARSPSSPHNQPQHF. The CDR3 DNA reads as TGCAGTGCTAGATCCCCCTCGAGTCCCCACAATCAGCCCCAGCATTTT.

This clonotype was observed a handful of times. J is TRBJ1-5 and V is TRBV28, with TRBD1 as a possible D gene (5 bases). The CDR3 is 15 residues long. V was shortened by 5 bases and J by 9 bases, with 20 bases between the two germline ends. Germline V gene data show CDR1 as MDHEN and CDR2 as SYDVKM. CDR3 DNA: TGTGCCAGCAGTCTTGGGACCCGCCTAGCGGTGCCCCAGCATTTT. Protein product: CASSLGTRLAVPQHF. The full variable domain, in which reference TRBV28 and TRBJ1-5 provide the parts outside the CDR3, is DVKVTQSSRYLVKRTGEKVFLECVQDMDHENMFWYRQDPGLGLRLIYFSYDVKMKEKGDIPEGYSVSREKKERFSLILESASTNQTSMYLCASSLGTRLAVPQHFGDGTRLSIL.

The sample holds a few counts of this clonotype. The CDR3, as DNA: TGTGCCAGCAGTTTAACGAGACAGGGGAATGGCTACACCTTC. It is translated as CASSLTRQGNGYTF. The gene calls are TRBV28 and TRBJ1-2, with 8 bases identical to TRBD1. This CDR3 is built from 14 residues. The V gene end was trimmed by 2 bases and the J gene end by 6 bases; junction bases not matched to a gene: 5. Germline lookup yields CDR1 MDHEN and CDR2 SYDVKM.

This clonotype has more than one count but fewer than ten. This chain connects TRBV7-8 to TRBJ1-1, with a weak D call TRBD1 (6 bases). V lost 5 bases and J lost 4, with 11 bases in between. CDR3 size: 13 residues. Germline values: CDR1 SGHVS, CDR2 FQNEAQ. DNA of the CDR3: TGTGCCAGCAGCCCCAGGACAGCCACTGAAGCTTTCTTT. Translating it yields CASSPRTATEAFF.

A few counts support this clonotype. The V and J genes are TRBV7-8 and TRBJ2-3; TRBD1 aligns across 7 bases. V lost 3 bases to trimming and J lost 5 bases; unmatched junction nucleotides: 8. The V gene's germline CDR1 is SGHVS and CDR2 FQNEAQ. This CDR3 contains 15 residues. The CDR3 sequence is CASSFSGQLRDTQYF. Here the CDR3 DNA reads TGTGCCAGCAGCTTTTCGGGACAGCTTAGAGATACGCAGTATTTT.

This clonotype has more than one count but fewer than ten. The chain recombines TRBV4-3 with TRBJ1-1; a weak D match, TRBD1 (6 bases). Germline V CDR1 and CDR2: LGHNA, YSLEER. V dropped 2 bases and J dropped 5 bases, with 15 bases sitting between them. The CDR3 runs 15 residues. This chain's CDR3 is CASSQNHGGRTEAFF. CDR3 coding DNA: TGCGCCAGCAGCCAAAACCACGGGGGCAGGACTGAAGCTTTCTTT.

This clonotype was seen only a few times. This chain joins TRBV6-5 and TRBJ2-1; D tentatively fits TRBD1 or TRBD2 (5 bases each). Trimming left V 4 bases short and J 8 bases short, with 18 bases between. CDR3 length: 15 residues. Per the germline V gene, CDR1 is MNHEY and CDR2 is SVGAGI. The chain's CDR3 is CASSSYRDPQYEQFF. The CDR3 DNA reads as TGTGCCAGCAGTTCGTACCGGGACCCCCAGTATGAGCAGTTCTTC.

This chain links TRBV19 with TRBJ2-3; D possibly corresponds to TRBD2 (7 bases). Germline V gives CDR1 LNHDA, CDR2 SQIVND (reference sequence). This CDR3 is built from 15 residues. Trimming stripped 5 bases from V and 4 bases from J, with 16 bases between. In DNA, the CDR3 is TGTGCCAGTAGTTCGGCGGGGGCCCTCCCAGATACGCAGTATTTT. Amino acid sequence: CASSSAGALPDTQYF. Variable domain in full (rest from reference TRBV19 and TRBJ2-3): DGGITQSPKYLFRKEGQNVTLSCEQNLNHDAMYWYRQDPGQGLRLIYYSQIVNDFQKGDIAEGYSVSREKKESFPLTVTSAQKNPTAFYLCASSSAGALPDTQYFGPGTRLTVL.

This clonotype was seen a few times. The V call is TRBV24-1, the J call TRBJ2-1; TRBD2 aligns across 10 bases. From germline, CDR1 is KGHDR and CDR2 SFDVKD. The V and J ends lost 2 bases and 5 bases, in that order; junction bases with no gene match: 5. The CDR3 covers 16 residues. CDR3 DNA sequence: TGTGCCACCAGTGATTCTGGACTAGCGGAGAACAATGAGCAGTTCTTC. It codes for CATSDSGLAENNEQFF.

This clonotype was found a few times. The rearrangement joins TRBV9 to TRBJ2-1; possibly TRBD2 for D (5 bases). The V gene's germline CDR1 is SGDLS and CDR2 YYNGEE. This CDR3 is built from 15 residues. Trimming stripped 2 bases from V and 7 bases from J, with 16 bases between. The CDR3 loop reads CASSVEPRTGNEQFF. The CDR3 nucleotides are TGTGCCAGCAGCGTTGAGCCCCGGACTGGAAATGAGCAGTTCTTC.